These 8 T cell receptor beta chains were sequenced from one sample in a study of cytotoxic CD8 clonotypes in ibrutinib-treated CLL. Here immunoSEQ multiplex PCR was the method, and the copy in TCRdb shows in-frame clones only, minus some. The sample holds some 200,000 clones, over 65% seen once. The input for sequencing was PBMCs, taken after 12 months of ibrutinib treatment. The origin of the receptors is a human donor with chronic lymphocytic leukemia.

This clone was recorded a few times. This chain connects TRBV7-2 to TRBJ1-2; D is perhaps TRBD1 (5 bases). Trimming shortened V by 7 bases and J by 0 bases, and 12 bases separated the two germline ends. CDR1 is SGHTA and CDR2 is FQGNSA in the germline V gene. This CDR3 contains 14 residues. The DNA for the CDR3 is TGTGCCAGCAACCCCGGGGCTACTAACTATGGCTACACCTTC. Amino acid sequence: CASNPGATNYGYTF.

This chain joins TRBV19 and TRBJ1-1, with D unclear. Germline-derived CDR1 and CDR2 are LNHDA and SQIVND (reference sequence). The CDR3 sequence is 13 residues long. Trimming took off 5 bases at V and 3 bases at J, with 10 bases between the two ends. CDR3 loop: CASSLQRDTEAFF. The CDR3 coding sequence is TGTGCCAGTAGTTTACAGCGAGACACTGAAGCTTTCTTT.

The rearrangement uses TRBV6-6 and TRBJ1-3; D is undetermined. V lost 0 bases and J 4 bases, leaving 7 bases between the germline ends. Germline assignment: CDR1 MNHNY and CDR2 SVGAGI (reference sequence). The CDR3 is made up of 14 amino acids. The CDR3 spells CASSYSGGGNTIYF. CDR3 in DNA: TGTGCCAGCAGTTACTCTGGCGGAGGAAACACCATATATTTT.

The chain's CDR3 is CAARGLSGTQYF. In nucleotides, the CDR3 is TGTGCCGCCAGGGGTTTAAGCGGTACGCAGTATTTT. The chain combines TRBV30 with TRBJ2-3; tentatively, D is TRBD1 (6 bases). There are 12 residues in the CDR3. From germline, CDR1 is GTSNPN and CDR2 SVGIG (reference sequence). V shed 8 bases and J shed 8 bases, with 17 bases lying between them.

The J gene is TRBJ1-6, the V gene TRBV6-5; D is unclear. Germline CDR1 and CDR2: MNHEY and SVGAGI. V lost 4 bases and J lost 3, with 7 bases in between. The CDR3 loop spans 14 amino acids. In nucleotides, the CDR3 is TGTGCCAGCAGTTGGGCAGTCTATAATTCACCCCTCCACTTT. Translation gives CASSWAVYNSPLHF.

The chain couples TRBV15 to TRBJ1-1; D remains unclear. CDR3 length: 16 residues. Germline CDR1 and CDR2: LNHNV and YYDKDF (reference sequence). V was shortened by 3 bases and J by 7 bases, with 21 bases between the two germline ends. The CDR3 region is CATSSHSWPARVEAFF. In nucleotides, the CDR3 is TGTGCCACCAGCAGCCACTCTTGGCCCGCGAGGGTTGAAGCTTTCTTT.

As DNA, the CDR3 is TGTGCTAGTGGTTTGGGCACTCATTACGAGCAGTACTTC. This codes for CASGLGTHYEQYF. The chain links TRBV12-5 to TRBJ2-7; D gene unclear. Per germline, CDR1 LGHNT and CDR2 FRNRAP. Deletions cut 1 base from V and 4 bases from J, with 8 bases between. This CDR3 is built from 13 residues. Variable domain in full (rest from reference TRBV12-5 and TRBJ2-7): DARVTQTPRHKVTEMGQEVTMRCQPILGHNTVFWYRQTMMQGLELLAYFRNRAPLDDSGMPKDRFSAEMPDATLATLKIQPSEPRDSAVYFCASGLGTHYEQYFGPGTRLTVT.

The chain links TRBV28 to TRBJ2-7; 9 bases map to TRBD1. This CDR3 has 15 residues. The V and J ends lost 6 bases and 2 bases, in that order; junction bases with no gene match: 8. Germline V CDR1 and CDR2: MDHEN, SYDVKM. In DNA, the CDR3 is TGTGCCAGCAGGCGGGGGACAGGGTTTCCCTACGAGCAGTACTTC. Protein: CASRRGTGFPYEQYF.